The 18 T cell receptor beta chains reported below all come from one sample, sequenced in a study of blood T cell repertoires in COVID-19. Measured with immunoSEQ multiplex PCR; TCRdb has only the in-frame clones, and not every one. The table shows about 55,000 clones, with approximately 82% occurring only once. The sequenced sample consisted of peripheral blood. These TCRs come from a human donor in a cohort sampled during active COVID-19.

The table lists this clone with a few counts. CDR3 sequence (DNA): TGTGCCAGCAGCCAAGTTGCGGCTAGCGGGGGGAATCGCGAGCAGTTCTTC. This translates into CASSQVAASGGNREQFF. V gene TRBV3-1 (or the pseudogene TRBV3-2) combines with J gene TRBJ2-1, with TRBD2 matching over 11 bases. The germline CDR1 and CDR2 sequences are LGHDT and YNNKEL (reference sequence). The V gene end was trimmed by 1 base and the J gene end by 10 bases; junction bases not matched to a gene: 12. The CDR3 is 17 amino acids.

This rearrangement joins TRBV19 to TRBJ2-2; 7 positions match TRBD1. CDR3 length equals 16 residues. J lost 0 bases, V lost 5 bases, and 6 bases had no gene match. The germline V gene has CDR1 LNHDA and CDR2 SQIVND (reference sequence). The CDR3 spells CASSSNRGPNTGELFF. CDR3 coding DNA: TGTGCCAGTAGTTCAAACAGGGGTCCGAACACCGGGGAGCTGTTTTTT.

The CDR3 DNA reads as TGCGCCAGCAGTCAATGGGTAGGACAGGCGAACACCGGGGAGCTGTTTTTT. Translation gives CASSQWVGQANTGELFF. The chain carries TRBV23-1 and TRBJ2-2; 7 bases agree with TRBD1. TRBV23-1 has ORF status, its function being uncertain. Losses at the gene ends were 1 base for V and 0 bases for J; bases not matched to a gene: 5. The CDR3 consists of 17 residues.

V is TRBV18 and J is TRBJ2-7; D possibly corresponds to TRBD1 (5 bases). V shed 4 bases and J shed 2 bases, with 12 bases lying between them. Germline V gene lookup returns CDR1 KGHSH and CDR2 LQKENI. The CDR3 is 14 amino acids. Written as DNA, the CDR3 is TGTGCCAGCTCACAAAATGGGGCCACCTACGAGCAGTACTTC. Its protein is CASSQNGATYEQYF.

About this clone itself: The junction departs from the called germline gene at one end, perhaps through a read error. This chain links TRBV10-2 with TRBJ2-7; 8 bases match TRBD1. The CDR3 has 14 amino acids. CDR1 and CDR2 (germline): WSHSY, SAAADI. The CDR3 reads CASTETGVPYEQYF. CDR3 coding DNA: TGCGCCAGCACTGAGACAGGGGTTCCCTACGAGCAGTACTTC.

The chain has TRBV5-6 and TRBJ2-5, with D hard to call. Trimming took 3 bases from V and 5 from J, leaving 11 bases between them. This CDR3 has 13 residues. In germline, CDR1 is SGHDT, CDR2 YYEEEE. The CDR3 DNA reads TGTGCCAGCAGCTACCGGTCCGGGGAGACCCAGTACTTC. As protein: CASSYRSGETQYF.

In nucleotides, the CDR3 is TGTGCCAGCAGCTTCCGACTTCTATTAGCCAAAAACATTCAGTACTTC. It is translated as CASSFRLLLAKNIQYF. The chain has TRBV5-6 and TRBJ2-4; D unresolved. V was pared by 2 bases and J by 0 bases, with 12 bases between. This CDR3 region has 16 residues. CDR1 and CDR2 from the germline V gene are SGHDT and YYEEEE.

The CDR3 loop is CASSSPGTGLNEQYF. The CDR3 bases are TGTGCCAGCAGTAGCCCCGGGACAGGGCTCAACGAGCAGTACTTC. This rearrangement joins TRBV28 to TRBJ2-7; 9 bases match TRBD1. The CDR3 loop spans 15 amino acids. The ends lost 5 bases at V and 5 bases at J; junction bases unmatched: 10. CDR1 and CDR2 from the germline V gene are MDHEN and SYDVKM.

The genes are TRBV7-9 and TRBJ1-5; the D is unclear. Germline V lookup: CDR1 SEHNR, CDR2 FQNEAQ (reference sequence). The CDR3 runs to 14 residues. V was shortened by 5 bases and J by 1 base, with 9 bases between the two germline ends. This CDR3 is CASSAGISNQPQHF. For the CDR3, the DNA is TGTGCCAGCAGCGCGGGGATAAGCAATCAGCCCCAGCATTTT.

This clone was counted a few times. The chain links TRBV4-3 to TRBJ1-4; D is unresolved. V lost 0 bases and J 3 bases, leaving 8 bases between the germline ends. Looked up from germline, CDR1 is LGHNA and CDR2 is YSLEER. This CDR3 has 15 amino acids. DNA for the CDR3: TGCGCCAGCAGCCAAGATACACGGGCTAATGAAAAACTGTTTTTT. Residues: CASSQDTRANEKLFF.

A few counts support this clone. The chain combines TRBV6-1 with TRBJ2-2, with no clear D. The germline V gene encodes CDR1 MNHNS and CDR2 SASEGT. This CDR3 is 13 amino acids long. Trimming took off 0 bases at V and 7 bases at J, with 6 bases between the two ends. CDR3 region: CASSEAENGELFF. Written as DNA, the CDR3 is TGTGCCAGCAGTGAAGCTGAGAACGGGGAGCTGTTTTTT.

This clone was recorded once. Written as DNA, the CDR3 is TGTGCCAGCAGCCCCGAGACAGAGACTGGCTACACCTTC. It yields the protein CASSPETETGYTF. The chain is built from TRBV3-1 (or the pseudogene TRBV3-2) and TRBJ1-2; D may be TRBD1 (5 bases). Trimming took off 4 bases at V and 7 bases at J, with 13 bases between the two ends. Per germline, CDR1 LGHDT and CDR2 YNNKEL (reference sequence). The CDR3 sequence is 13 residues long.

The chain couples TRBV14 to TRBJ2-1; perhaps TRBD2 as D (6 bases). V was clipped by 2 bases and J by 10 bases, with 21 bases between them. The CDR3 contains 16 residues. In germline, CDR1 is SGHDN, CDR2 FVKESK. This chain's CDR3 is CASSQLRATARGEQFF. The CDR3 coding sequence is TGTGCCAGCAGCCAATTGCGAGCCACCGCACGGGGGGAGCAGTTCTTC.

This clone showed up just a few times. The chain joins TRBV4-1 to TRBJ1-2; D is undetermined. In germline, CDR1 is MGHRA, CDR2 YSYEKL. The CDR3 consists of 13 residues. The V end was cut by 2 bases, the J end by 2 bases, with 6 bases between. The CDR3 DNA reads TGCGCCAGCAGCCAACGGGAAAACTATGGCTACACCTTC. Amino acids: CASSQRENYGYTF.

This clone appeared once. The chain carries TRBV30 and TRBJ2-3; tentatively, D is TRBD2 (6 bases). Germline CDR1 and CDR2: GTSNPN and SVGIG (reference sequence). This CDR3 region has 13 residues. V was cut by 0 bases and J by 5 bases, with 9 bases left in between. DNA for the CDR3: TGTGCCTGGAGTGTATTAGCGGAAGATACGCAGTATTTT. Residues: CAWSVLAEDTQYF.

The rearrangement uses TRBV3-1 (or the pseudogene TRBV3-2) and TRBJ1-2; D may be TRBD1 (5 bases). The CDR3 has 14 residues. Trimming shortened V by 4 bases and J by 3 bases, and 12 bases separated the two germline ends. The germline V gene encodes CDR1 LGHDT and CDR2 YNNKEL (reference sequence). In DNA, the CDR3 is TGTGCCAGCAGCCGGACAAGCGAATACTATGGCTACACCTTC. This encodes CASSRTSEYYGYTF.

V is TRBV7-2 and J is TRBJ2-7; D remains ambiguous. Trimming stripped 1 base from V and 0 bases from J, with 10 bases between. CDR3 length equals 15 residues. CDR1 and CDR2 from the germline V gene are SGHTA and FQGNSA. CDR3 coding DNA: TGTGCCAGCAGCTTAGGGTGGAGAGGCTCCTACGAGCAGTACTTC. This gives the protein CASSLGWRGSYEQYF.

The V gene is TRBV2, the J gene TRBJ1-5; TRBD1 is a possible D gene (6 bases). Between the trimmed V and J ends, which lost 3 bases and 2 bases, there was a span of 11 bases. Germline V CDR1 and CDR2: SNHLY, FYNNEI. The CDR3 contains 15 residues. DNA of the CDR3: TGTGCCAGCAGTGATCAGGGGTTGGGCAATCAGCCCCAGCATTTT. This codes for CASSDQGLGNQPQHF.